The 27 T cell receptor beta chains below were found in one sample sequenced in a study of blood T cell repertoires in COVID-19. Some clones are missing from TCRdb's copy, which holds only in-frame ones; the method was immunoSEQ multiplex PCR. The sample holds 90,000 to 100,000 clones, around 85% seen once. The sequenced sample was peripheral blood. The receptors come from a woman aged 80 or over with acute or convalescent COVID-19.

This clone was seen just once. The chain uses TRBV6-6 and TRBJ1-2; D unresolved. Germline CDR1 reads MNHNY; CDR2 reads SVGAGI (reference sequence). This CDR3 has 13 amino acids. Trimming took off 2 bases at V and 6 bases at J, with 10 bases between the two ends. The DNA of the CDR3 is TGTGCCAGCAGTTACGAGGGCAGCGATGGCTACACCTTC. Protein: CASSYEGSDGYTF.

The chain is built from TRBV9 and TRBJ1-6, with TRBD1 identical over 7 bases. Germline loops: CDR1 SGDLS, CDR2 YYNGEE. V lost 2 bases, J lost 7 bases, and 9 bases stayed unmatched. The CDR3 has 16 residues. CDR3 sequence reads: CASSVGAPGQNSPLHF. As DNA, the CDR3 is TGTGCCAGCAGCGTGGGGGCCCCGGGACAGAATTCACCCCTCCACTTT.

The V and J genes are TRBV2 and TRBJ1-3, with a weak D call TRBD1 (5 bases). The CDR3 sequence is 11 residues long. The germline V gene encodes CDR1 SNHLY and CDR2 FYNNEI. V lost 4 bases, J lost 10 bases, and 8 bases lay in between. The CDR3 nucleotides are TGTGCCAGCAGTGTACGGGGGACCATATATTTT. This gives the protein CASSVRGTIYF.

This chain uses TRBV30 with TRBJ1-1; TRBD1 might be the D (5 bases). Trimming pared 2 bases from V and 7 bases from J, leaving 17 bases between. This CDR3 contains 14 residues. Germline V gene data show CDR1 as GTSNPN and CDR2 as SVGIG (reference sequence). The CDR3 DNA reads TGTGCCTGGAGTACCAGGGTGGTTACCCTTGAAGCTTTCTTT. This translates into CAWSTRVVTLEAFF.

The chain carries TRBV3-1 (or the pseudogene TRBV3-2) and TRBJ2-3, with TRBD1 matching over 8 bases. Germline V gene sequence: CDR1 LGHDT, CDR2 YNNKEL (reference sequence). The V and J ends lost 4 bases and 2 bases, in that order; junction bases with no gene match: 8. CDR3 size: 16 residues. The CDR3 loop is CASSPTGGSSTDTQYF. The CDR3, as DNA: TGTGCCAGCAGCCCAACAGGGGGGAGTTCCACAGATACGCAGTATTTT.

J is TRBJ2-1 and V is TRBV4-2; 12 bases fit TRBD2. This CDR3 contains 15 residues. Trimming removed 6 bases from V and 8 bases from J; junction bases left unmatched: 8. Per the germline V gene, CDR1 is LGHNA and CDR2 is YNFKEQ. This CDR3 reads CASRSGTSGFYEQFF. Here the CDR3 DNA reads TGTGCCAGCAGAAGCGGGACTAGCGGGTTCTATGAGCAGTTCTTC.

The V call is TRBV10-3, the J call TRBJ2-2; tentative D call: TRBD2 (6 bases). The CDR3 runs 13 residues. The ends were cut back, 9 bases at V and 7 bases at J, with 15 bases in the middle. Germline V CDR1 and CDR2: ENHRY, SYGVKD. The CDR3 sequence: CAIRRDVIGELFF. The CDR3 region has the DNA TGTGCCATTAGGCGGGATGTGATCGGGGAGCTGTTTTTT.

This rearrangement joins TRBV7-9 to TRBJ2-5; 9 bases map to TRBD1. The germline V gene has CDR1 SEHNR and CDR2 FQNEAQ (reference sequence). V lost 6 bases, J lost 7 bases, and 15 bases stayed unmatched. The CDR3 extends over 16 amino acids. CDR3 in amino acids: CASRSDRGAPFGTQYF. The CDR3 DNA follows: TGTGCCAGCAGATCGGACAGGGGAGCGCCTTTTGGGACCCAGTACTTC.

To note about this clone: This CDR3 is also generated by other DNA sequences in the sample. The chain employs TRBV27 and TRBJ1-5; TRBD1 might be the D (5 bases). Germline CDR1 reads MNHEY; CDR2 reads SMNVEV (reference sequence). This CDR3 region has 14 residues. Trimming left V 6 bases short and J 0 bases short, with 9 bases between. The CDR3 DNA sequence: TGTGCCAGCAGAAGGGGTAATAGCAATCAGCCCCAGCATTTT. This translates into CASRRGNSNQPQHF.

This clone was counted only a few times. This chain connects TRBV28 to TRBJ1-2; TRBD1 matches at 9 bases. Germline CDR1 and CDR2: MDHEN and SYDVKM. The junction had 5 bases not matched to a gene; V was cut back by 1 base and J by 8 bases. This CDR3 is built from 14 residues. The CDR3 is CASSLSGTGRGYTF. The CDR3 DNA sequence: TGTGCCAGCAGTTTATCCGGGACAGGGAGAGGCTACACCTTC.

The chain carries TRBV5-4 and TRBJ2-1; the D gene is possibly TRBD2 (7 bases). The ends were cut back, 4 bases at V and 4 bases at J, with 15 bases in the middle. The CDR3 covers 15 residues. Looked up from germline, CDR1 is SGHNT and CDR2 is YYREEE (reference sequence). CDR3 amino acids: CASSPTGREYNEQFF. The CDR3 DNA sequence: TGTGCCAGCAGCCCCACAGGGAGGGAGTACAATGAGCAGTTCTTC.

This clone was detected only a few times. The chain is built from TRBV19 and TRBJ2-3, with a weak D call TRBD1 (6 bases). V was clipped by 5 bases and J by 2 bases, with 11 bases between them. The germline V gene has CDR1 LNHDA and CDR2 SQIVND (reference sequence). The CDR3 runs 14 residues. The chain's CDR3 is CASSQPGHTDTQYF. The CDR3, as DNA: TGTGCCAGTAGTCAACCGGGACACACAGATACGCAGTATTTT.

The rearrangement uses TRBV3-1 (or the pseudogene TRBV3-2) and TRBJ1-2; D might be TRBD1 (6 bases). Germline V gene data show CDR1 as LGHDT and CDR2 as YNNKEL (reference sequence). This CDR3 region has 13 residues. Trimming took 5 bases from V and 6 from J, leaving 13 bases between them. The CDR3 nucleotides are TGTGCCAGCAGCTTTGGACAGATCAATGGCTACACCTTC. As protein: CASSFGQINGYTF.

CDR3 DNA sequence: TGTGCCAGCAGTTCCGCCCGAGATCAGCCCCAGCATTTT. Residues: CASSSARDQPQHF. This rearrangement joins TRBV6-2 or TRBV6-3 to TRBJ1-5; D not resolved. V lost 4 bases and J lost 5, with 9 bases in between. The germline CDR1 and CDR2 sequences are MNHEY and SVGEGT. CDR3 length: 13 residues.

The J gene is TRBJ2-1, the V gene TRBV7-9; 9 nucleotides align to TRBD1. CDR3 size: 14 residues. With 6 bases clipped from V and 6 bases from J, the junction kept 6 bases outside the gene matches. Germline values: CDR1 SEHNR, CDR2 FQNEAQ (reference sequence). CDR3 sequence reads: CASRPGTGLNEQFF. The CDR3 DNA sequence: TGTGCCAGCAGACCCGGGACAGGGCTCAATGAGCAGTTCTTC.

The gene calls are TRBV30 and TRBJ2-7; 9 bases line up with TRBD2. Germline V CDR1 and CDR2: GTSNPN, SVGIG (reference sequence). Trimming at V came to 3 bases and at J to 6 bases, leaving 6 bases not matched to a gene. This CDR3 region has 13 residues. CDR3 protein: CAWRGSGGGEQYF. DNA of the CDR3: TGTGCCTGGAGAGGTAGCGGGGGTGGCGAGCAGTACTTC.

V and J are TRBV10-3 and TRBJ2-4, with 11 bases that match TRBD1. The CDR3 totals 14 residues. Germline assignment: CDR1 ENHRY and CDR2 SYGVKD. The trim removed 3 bases at V and 8 bases at J, leaving 3 bases unmatched. CDR3 residues: CAISDRDRGDIQYF. CDR3 sequence (DNA): TGTGCCATCAGTGACCGGGACAGGGGGGACATTCAGTACTTC.

This clone was seen a handful of times. V and J are TRBV11-2 and TRBJ2-7; tentatively, D is TRBD2 (6 bases). The V gene's germline CDR1 is SGHAT and CDR2 FQNNGV. CDR3 length: 14 residues. V was clipped by 4 bases and J by 2 bases, with 12 bases between them. CDR3 in DNA: TGTGCCAGCAGCTCGGTGGGCGGGACCTACGAGCAGTACTTC. It specifies CASSSVGGTYEQYF. Looking up the rest from reference TRBV11-2 and TRBJ2-7 gives the full variable domain: EAGVAQSPRYKIIEKRQSVAFWCNPISGHATLYWYQQILGQGPKLLIQFQNNGVVDDSQLPKDRFSAERLKGVDSTLKIQPAKLEDSAVYLCASSSVGGTYEQYFGPGTRLTVT.

This sequence joins TRBV28 and TRBJ1-1; 7 bases agree with TRBD1. The CDR3 totals 14 residues. Germline CDR1 reads MDHEN; CDR2 reads SYDVKM. V lost 6 bases, J lost 5 bases, and 9 bases stayed unmatched. CDR3: CASSLRQGYTEAFF. DNA for the CDR3: TGTGCCAGCAGCCTCCGACAGGGATATACTGAAGCTTTCTTT.

The rearrangement uses TRBV28 and TRBJ1-4; 7 bases match TRBD1. The CDR3 is 15 amino acids. Germline CDR1 reads MDHEN; CDR2 reads SYDVKM. Losses at the gene ends were 5 bases for V and 8 bases for J; bases not matched to a gene: 11. DNA of the CDR3: TGTGCCAGCAGTCCCCACAGGGGAATTGGGGAAAAACTGTTTTTT. Its translation is CASSPHRGIGEKLFF.

This chain uses TRBV5-4 with TRBJ1-1; D possibly corresponds to TRBD1 (5 bases). V lost 0 bases to trimming and J lost 2 bases, with 11 bases between them. Germline CDR1 SGHNT, CDR2 YYREEE (reference sequence). The CDR3 is 15 amino acids. This CDR3 is CASSLDQGINTEAFF. The CDR3 DNA is TGTGCCAGCAGCTTGGACCAGGGCATAAACACTGAAGCTTTCTTT.

The rearrangement uses TRBV5-1 and TRBJ1-2; D remains ambiguous. In germline, CDR1 is SGHRS, CDR2 YFSETQ. The ends were cut back, 0 bases at V and 4 bases at J, with 10 bases in the middle. The CDR3 extends over 14 amino acids. CDR3 sequence reads: CASSLVARTYGYTF. The CDR3 nucleotides are TGCGCCAGCAGCTTGGTGGCCCGAACCTATGGCTACACCTTC.

The chain uses TRBV7-2 and TRBJ2-5, with 10 nucleotides matching TRBD1. The V and J ends lost 1 base and 5 bases, in that order; junction bases with no gene match: 4. CDR3 size: 15 residues. Germline assignment: CDR1 SGHTA and CDR2 FQGNSA. In DNA, the CDR3 is TGTGCCAGCAGCTTAGTTGGGACAGGGGAGGAGACCCAGTACTTC. Translating it yields CASSLVGTGEETQYF.

This chain uses TRBV6-5 with TRBJ2-7, with a tentative D call TRBD2 (5 bases). The germline V gene encodes CDR1 MNHEY and CDR2 SVGAGI. The CDR3 is 16 amino acids. With 0 bases removed from V and 2 bases from J, the gap between germline ends came to 14 bases. This chain's CDR3 is CASSYSLSGLTYEQYF. The CDR3 DNA reads TGTGCCAGCAGTTACTCCTTATCTGGACTCACCTACGAGCAGTACTTC.

The chain is built from TRBV24-1 and TRBJ1-5; D is uncertain. In germline, CDR1 is KGHDR, CDR2 SFDVKD. Trimming removed 9 bases from V and 3 bases from J, with 11 bases in between. This CDR3 has 13 residues. CDR3 sequence: CATRGSANQPQHF. In DNA form, the CDR3 reads TGTGCCACCCGAGGCAGCGCCAATCAGCCCCAGCATTTT.

The table lists this clone with a count of one. The rearrangement links TRBV7-3 to TRBJ2-5, with unresolved D. The CDR3 length is 14 residues. Trimming shortened V by 6 bases and J by 5 bases, and 16 bases separated the two germline ends. Germline-derived CDR1 and CDR2 are SGHTA and FQGTGA. CDR3 in DNA: TGTGCCAGCAGTCGTAGCCCCGGAAAGGAGACCCAGTACTTC. As protein: CASSRSPGKETQYF.

The rearrangement links TRBV21-1 to TRBJ2-7; TRBD2, the D gene given by the table, was not confirmed from the DNA. TRBV21-1 is assigned pseudogene status. CDR3 length: 12 amino acids. CDR3 nucleotides: TGTGCCAGCAGCCGAGGGAACTACGAGCAGTACTTC. This encodes CASSRGNYEQYF.